This TCR beta chain appears in the sequencing data of a study of blood T cell repertoires in COVID-19. Study-level information: Both acute and convalescent COVID-19 samples were obtained from the United States, Italy and Spain.

CDR1 and CDR2 from the germline V gene are SEHNR and FQNEAQ (reference sequence). The CDR3 sequence is 13 residues long. Trimming took 4 bases from V and 7 from J; bases not matched to a gene: 5. Clones were sequenced by immunoSEQ multiplex PCR, and TCRdb holds only the in-frame ones, with some missing. The sample has about 200,000 clones, approximately 82% seen once; the top ten hold 4% to 6.5%. This rearrangement joins TRBV7-9 to TRBJ1-1; the match to TRBD1 covers 8 bases. The TCR comes from a woman in her fifties or sixties with acute COVID-19. Sequencing was done on a sample of PBMCs or T cells enriched from blood (not recorded which). The CDR3 protein is CASSSAGGVEAFF. In DNA, the CDR3 is TGTGCCAGCAGCTCGGCAGGGGGCGTTGAAGCTTTCTTT.